This T cell receptor beta chain derives from a study of blood T cell repertoires in COVID-19 (dated by TCRdb to 2018 to 2021). Background on the whole study: Samples covering the acute and convalescent phases of COVID-19 were provided by collaborators in the United States, Italy and Spain. The prospective study material was composed of cDNA or gDNA derived from T cells, B-cell-depleted T cells, or PBMCs. The dataset comprised deeply sampled blood TCRbeta repertoires from subjects exposed to, actively infected with, or recovered from COVID-19. The repertoires were made available in a free public database intended to serve as a resource for research on the immune response to SARS-CoV-2. Samples were obtained from the ongoing ImmuneRACE study (first 160 participants) and from about 1,300 subjects provided by 6 global collaborators. A de-identified subject ID, COVID-19 status, age in years and sex were almost always included in the sample metadata. Where available, HLA class I and class II types were taken from metadata supplied by the sample provider and were not determined by assay-based typing. What the research found in general, with its limitations: How much clinical and demographic metadata was included differed by source and by participant, and the metadata was provided uncurated.

TCRbeta CDR3 regions were amplified from genomic DNA using the immunoSEQ Assay, a bias-controlled multiplex PCR. The authors processed their data as follows. Within the assay, amplification of reference gene primers was used to estimate how many nucleated cells each sample contained. Sequence reads were collapsed and filtered to measure the absolute abundance of every unique TCRbeta CDR3 rearrangement. For each sample, productive Simpson clonality was calculated as the square root of Simpson's diversity index over productive rearrangements. This is the immuneACCESS table as TCRdb keeps it, with only in-frame sequences that have V and J called. A part of the clones is gone; compared with another copy, unresolved V genes explain less than half, and the rest is unexplained. V, J and clone size are those of that table, while D and trimming were read from the DNA. The sample has under 85,000 clones on record, around 77% of them singletons. Of the sample, around 10% falls within the top ten clones.

Whole blood was collected in K2EDTA tubes by collaborating institutions according to the institutions' own protocols. For TCRbeta analysis, collaborators shipped samples as frozen whole blood, isolated PBMCs, or DNA extracted from either of those sample types. A note on this clone: Its cognate antigen has yet to be identified. No clone much larger than this one lies a single base away; base qualities are absent.

V is clipped by 7 bases and J by 2 bases, and the sequence between their germline boundaries is 18 bases long. Looking up the germline V gene yields CDR1 MNHEY and CDR2 SVGAGI. The CDR3 measures 15 amino acids from cysteine to phenylalanine. Here the CDR3 DNA is all that survives: 45 bases in frame from base 1. The sample taken for sequencing was peripheral blood. Recombination linked TRBV6-5 to TRBJ2-7; the D gene is perhaps TRBD1, on 6 matching bases. The sequence was collected from a human donor in a cohort sampled during active COVID-19. The bases read TGTGCCAGCAACACCCCGTCGACAGGTGCCTACGAGCAGTACTTC. It codes for CASNTPSTGAYEQYF.